These 20 T cell receptor beta chains originate from one sample sequenced in a study of beta chain features in type 1 diabetes. What was sequenced were expressed TCRB transcripts, since all of the isolated RNA had been reverse transcribed. TCRdb's table, derived via immunoSEQ multiplex PCR, lists solely in-frame clones and lacks some. Of 300,000 to 350,000 clones listed, roughly 8% were seen once; the top ten hold 0.44%. The specimen was central memory CD4+ T cells from blood. The receptor set was obtained from a young woman in good health.

This clone was recorded a few times. This chain connects TRBV27 to TRBJ2-3, with D possibly being TRBD2 (5 bases). There are 15 residues in the CDR3. Per germline, CDR1 MNHEY and CDR2 SMNVEV (reference sequence). Trimming took off 5 bases at V and 2 bases at J, with 14 bases between the two ends. The CDR3 is CASSRSPSLTDTQYF. The CDR3 region has the DNA TGTGCCAGCAGTCGGAGCCCTAGCCTCACAGATACGCAGTATTTT.

There are a few counts of this clone. This chain connects TRBV7-8 to TRBJ1-1, with 9 bases matching TRBD1. Trimming removed 3 bases from V and 1 base from J; junction bases left unmatched: 0. Germline V gene data show CDR1 as SGHVS and CDR2 as FQNEAQ. The CDR3 is made up of 14 amino acids. This CDR3 reads CASSLGQGNTEAFF. The CDR3 DNA is TGTGCCAGCAGCTTGGGACAGGGGAACACTGAAGCTTTCTTT.

The chain has TRBV27 and TRBJ1-6; D is unclear. Germline V gene lookup returns CDR1 MNHEY and CDR2 SMNVEV (reference sequence). CDR3 length: 14 residues. The V and J ends lost 3 bases and 8 bases respectively, with 11 bases between them. The CDR3 spells CASSLKGRDSPLHF. The CDR3 DNA sequence: TGTGCCAGCAGTTTGAAAGGGCGGGATTCACCCCTCCACTTT.

This chain links TRBV15 with TRBJ2-3; 11 bases are a match to TRBD2. V lost 5 bases and J lost 3; bases outside the gene matches: 4. This CDR3 is 15 amino acids long. Germline CDR1 reads LNHNV; CDR2 reads YYDKDF (reference sequence). CDR3 sequence reads: CATSLLAGGTDTQYF. For the CDR3, the DNA is TGTGCCACCAGCCTTCTAGCGGGAGGAACAGATACGCAGTATTTT.

The chain carries TRBV4-1 and TRBJ2-3; 11 bases align to TRBD2. V was pared by 4 bases and J by 3 bases, with 6 bases of the junction left unmatched. This CDR3 has 16 amino acids. CDR1 and CDR2 (germline): MGHRA, YSYEKL. The CDR3 DNA is TGCGCCAGCAGCCCCCAACTAGCGGGAGTAACAGATACGCAGTATTTT. Protein product: CASSPQLAGVTDTQYF.

A few counts support this clone. One base away lies a much larger clone, so this may be a sequencing read error. The CDR3 DNA reads as TGTTCCATCAGCGGACAGGACGCTAACTATGGCTACACCTTC. This sequence encodes CSISGQDANYGYTF. The gene calls are TRBV10-3 and TRBJ1-2, with TRBD1 matching over 7 bases. From germline, CDR1 is ENHRY and CDR2 SYGVKD. The CDR3 is 14 residues long.

This clone was observed many times. This chain uses TRBV18 with TRBJ2-1; D ambiguous. Germline lookup yields CDR1 KGHSH and CDR2 LQKENI. CDR3 length: 15 amino acids. Trimming shortened V by 2 bases and J by 2 bases, and 10 bases separated the two germline ends. This chain's CDR3 is CASSPTMGTYNEQFF. The CDR3 DNA follows: TGTGCCAGCTCACCAACGATGGGGACCTACAATGAGCAGTTCTTC.

J is TRBJ2-5 and V is TRBV11-3; TRBD2 aligns across 9 bases. From germline, CDR1 is SGHNT and CDR2 YENEEA. V shed 5 bases and J 5 bases; nucleotides not matched to a gene: 9. The CDR3 has 15 residues. CDR3 in DNA: TGTGCCAGCAGCAGAGGGACTAGCCCTACGGAGACCCAGTACTTC. This encodes CASSRGTSPTETQYF.

The rearrangement links TRBV4-2 to TRBJ2-5; possibly TRBD2 for D (5 bases). V lost 4 bases, J lost 2 bases, and 17 bases lay in between. This CDR3 comprises 16 residues. Per germline, CDR1 LGHNA and CDR2 YNFKEQ. CDR3 amino acids: CASSPSSGAAQETQYF. The CDR3 DNA follows: TGTGCCAGCAGCCCTTCCTCAGGAGCGGCTCAAGAGACCCAGTACTTC.

This clone was observed a handful of times. The rearrangement links TRBV25-1 to TRBJ2-3; D ambiguous. Germline V lookup: CDR1 MGHDK, CDR2 SYGVNS. CDR3 length: 13 amino acids. The V end was cut by 1 base, the J end by 7 bases, with 9 bases between. The CDR3 nucleotides read TGTGCCAGCAGTGAATCGGGTCCGTATACGCAGTATTTT. Its protein product is CASSESGPYTQYF.

The chain uses TRBV19 and TRBJ2-7; D is ambiguous. Between the trimmed V and J ends, which lost 9 bases and 2 bases, there was a span of 20 bases. The CDR3 has 15 amino acids. Germline V gives CDR1 LNHDA, CDR2 SQIVND (reference sequence). The CDR3 here is CASKGRVGGTYEQYF. CDR3 DNA sequence: TGTGCCAGCAAAGGAAGGGTCGGCGGAACCTACGAGCAGTACTTC.

This clone was recorded a few times. The chain recombines TRBV14 with TRBJ1-5, with no clear D. The germline V gene encodes CDR1 SGHDN and CDR2 FVKESK. Trimming shortened V by 1 base and J by 0 bases, and 1 base separated the two germline ends. This CDR3 region has 13 residues. The CDR3 DNA is TGTGCCAGCAGCCAAGGTAGCAATCAGCCCCAGCATTTT. It translates to CASSQGSNQPQHF.

The DNA for the CDR3 is TGCGCCAGCAGCCAACTCGGGGGGACCCAGTACTTC. Its protein is CASSQLGGTQYF. This rearrangement joins TRBV4-3 to TRBJ2-5; perhaps TRBD2 as D (6 bases). The germline V gene encodes CDR1 LGHNA and CDR2 YSLEER. This CDR3 spans 12 amino acids. The V gene lost 2 bases and the J gene lost 7 bases, with 8 bases spanning the gap.

This sequence joins TRBV7-3 and TRBJ2-3; D not resolved. V was pared by 6 bases and J by 5 bases, with 18 bases between. This CDR3 contains 15 residues. Germline CDR1 and CDR2: SGHTA and FQGTGA. The CDR3: CASSHPRSTGDTQYF. The DNA for the CDR3 is TGTGCCAGCAGTCATCCGAGGAGTACGGGAGATACGCAGTATTTT.

In this sample, this clone turned up many times. The chain links TRBV19 to TRBJ2-1; the D is unclear. V lost 5 bases and J 2 bases, leaving 7 bases between the germline ends. The CDR3 consists of 13 residues. CDR1 is LNHDA and CDR2 is SQIVND in the germline V gene (reference sequence). CDR3 in amino acids: CASSATTYNEQFF. The CDR3 DNA reads TGTGCCAGTAGTGCTACTACCTACAATGAGCAGTTCTTC.

The V and J genes are TRBV28 and TRBJ1-5; a weak D match, TRBD1 (6 bases). Trimming took off 8 bases at V and 2 bases at J, with 16 bases between the two ends. This CDR3 is built from 15 residues. Germline lookup yields CDR1 MDHEN and CDR2 SYDVKM. CDR3 residues: CASGPGVGGNQPQHF. CDR3 in DNA: TGTGCCAGCGGTCCAGGGGTTGGGGGCAATCAGCCCCAGCATTTT.

The DNA for the CDR3 is TGTGCCAGCTCACCACGACTGGGTACCAAAAACATTCAGTACTTC. It specifies CASSPRLGTKNIQYF. The chain links TRBV18 to TRBJ2-4; no clear D. Germline loops: CDR1 KGHSH, CDR2 LQKENI. This CDR3 has 15 residues. V was clipped by 1 base and J by 2 bases, with 9 bases between them.

The chain couples TRBV7-6 to TRBJ2-2; maybe TRBD2 (8 bases). The V gene lost 1 base and the J gene lost 6 bases, with 15 bases spanning the gap. The CDR3 totals 16 residues. The germline V gene encodes CDR1 SGHVS and CDR2 FNYEAQ. The CDR3 loop reads CASSLGQGAGAGELFF. CDR3 sequence (DNA): TGTGCCAGCAGCTTAGGACAGGGAGCGGGGGCCGGGGAGCTGTTTTTT.

The rearrangement links TRBV6-1 to TRBJ2-7; 11 positions agree with TRBD1. J was trimmed by 0 bases and V by 4 bases; bases with no gene match: 5. CDR1 and CDR2 from the germline V gene are MNHNS and SASEGT. This CDR3 is 16 amino acids long. DNA of the CDR3: TGTGCCAGCAGTGCCGCCGGGACAGGGGGCTCCTACGAGCAGTACTTC. Its translation is CASSAAGTGGSYEQYF.

The chain has TRBV4-1 and TRBJ2-2; 7 bases align to TRBD1. V was pared by 2 bases and J by 1 base, with 4 bases of the junction left unmatched. This CDR3 is 16 amino acids long. Germline V gene lookup returns CDR1 MGHRA and CDR2 YSYEKL. This CDR3 reads CASSQTPGGNTGELFF. The DNA of the CDR3 is TGCGCCAGCAGCCAAACCCCAGGGGGGAACACCGGGGAGCTGTTTTTT.